This TCR beta chain stems from a study of blood T cell repertoires in COVID-19. Looking at the study overall: The cDNA or gDNA used as material had been derived from T cells, B-cell-depleted T cells, or PBMCs.

Original processing methods: Reference gene primer amplification in the assay estimated nucleated cell counts. This table comes from immunoSEQ multiplex PCR, and its TCRdb copy is limited to in-frame clones, with some not included. V, J and clone size are taken as reported in that table, and D and trimming were inferred from the DNA itself. The table shows about 180,000 clones, with 70% to 90% occurring only once. The CDR3 contains 15 residues. CDR1 is SEHNR and CDR2 is FQNEAQ in the germline V gene (reference sequence). With 6 bases clipped from V and 2 bases from J, the junction kept 7 bases outside the gene matches.

Sequencing was done on a sample of peripheral blood. The chain carries TRBV7-9 and TRBJ1-2, with 9 positions matching TRBD1. The TCR sequence derives from a man aged 65-85 years with active or convalescent COVID-19. The CDR3 sequence: CASSPGTGRNYGYTF. CDR3 in DNA: TGTGCCAGCAGTCCCGGGACAGGGCGAAACTATGGCTACACCTTC.